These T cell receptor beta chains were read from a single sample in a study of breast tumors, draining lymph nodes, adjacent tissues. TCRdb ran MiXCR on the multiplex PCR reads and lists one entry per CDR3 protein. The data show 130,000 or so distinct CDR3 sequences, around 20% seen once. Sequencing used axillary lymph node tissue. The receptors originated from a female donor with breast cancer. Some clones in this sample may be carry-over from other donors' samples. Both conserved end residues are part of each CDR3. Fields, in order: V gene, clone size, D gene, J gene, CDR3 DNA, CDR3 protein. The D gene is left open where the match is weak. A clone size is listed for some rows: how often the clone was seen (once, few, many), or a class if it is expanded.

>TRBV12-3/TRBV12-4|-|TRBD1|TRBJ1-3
TGTGCCAGCAGTTTACGCGGGACAGGCTCTGGAAACACCATATATTTT
CASSLRGTGSGNTIYF
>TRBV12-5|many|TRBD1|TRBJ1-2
TGTGCTAGTGGTATCAGGGGGGCGGACTATGGCTACACCTTC
CASGIRGADYGYTF
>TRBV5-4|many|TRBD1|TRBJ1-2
TGTGCCAGCAGCCCGGGAGGGACAGGGGACGCCTGGGGCTACACCTTC
CASSPGGTGDAWGYTF
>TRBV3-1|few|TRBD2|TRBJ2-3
TGTGCCAGCAGCCGCCGCCTGGGCGGGGGGGCAGATACGCAGTATTTT
CASSRRLGGGADTQYF
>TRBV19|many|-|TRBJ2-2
TGTGCCAGTACCCCGGACAGTTACACCGGGGAGCTGTTTTTT
CASTPDSYTGELFF
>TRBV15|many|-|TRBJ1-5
TGTGCCACCAGCAGAGAGCGCTCTAATCAGCCCCAGCATTTT
CATSRERSNQPQHF
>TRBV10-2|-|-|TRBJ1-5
TGCGCCGCCCGGGACGGAATTAATCAGCCCCAGCATTTT
CAARDGINQPQHF
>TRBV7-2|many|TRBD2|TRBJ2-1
TGTGCCAGCAGCACCCCTCGGGGACGGACTAGCGGACGCAATGAGCAGTTCTTC
CASSTPRGRTSGRNEQFF
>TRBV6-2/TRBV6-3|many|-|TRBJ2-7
TGTGCCAGCCGCCGTTTCGGTAGCGGCTACGAGCAGTACTTC
CASRRFGSGYEQYF
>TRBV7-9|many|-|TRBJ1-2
TGTGCCAGCAGCTTAGGAGGAGATTGGACAGAACGGCACTATGGCTACACCTTC
CASSLGGDWTERHYGYTF
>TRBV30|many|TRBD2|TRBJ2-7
TGTGCCTGGAGTGGGCTAGCGGAGAGGGGCTCCTACGAGCAGTACTTC
CAWSGLAERGSYEQYF
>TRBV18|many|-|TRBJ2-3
TGTGCCAGCTCACTACCCACAGATACGCAGTATTTT
CASSLPTDTQYF
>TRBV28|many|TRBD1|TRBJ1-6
TGTGCCAGCAGTCTTGACAGGGGAGAGTCACCCCTCCACTTT
CASSLDRGESPLHF
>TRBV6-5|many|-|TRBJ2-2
TGTGCCAGCAGTTATGGCAGGGGAATCGGGGAGCTGTTTTTT
CASSYGRGIGELFF
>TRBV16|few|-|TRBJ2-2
TGTGCCAGCAGCCAATCTATAGTAAACACCGGGGAGCTGTTTTTT
CASSQSIVNTGELFF
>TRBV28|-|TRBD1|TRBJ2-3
TGTGCCAGCAACCGGGACAGGGGGCGGCGAGATACGCAGTATTTT
CASNRDRGRRDTQYF
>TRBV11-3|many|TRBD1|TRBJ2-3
TGTGCCAGCAGCTTGTCCCGTCCCCAGGGGGCGGGCACAGATACGCAGTATTTT
CASSLSRPQGAGTDTQYF
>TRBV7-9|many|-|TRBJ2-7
TGTGCCAGCAGCCTGGACAGAAGCTCCTACGAGCAGTACTTC
CASSLDRSSYEQYF
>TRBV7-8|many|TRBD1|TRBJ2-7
TGTGCCAGCAGCCTACAGGGGGTAGGCGAGCAGTACTTC
CASSLQGVGEQYF
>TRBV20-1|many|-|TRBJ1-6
TGCAGTGCTAGCGCCGGTCCGGATTCACCCCTCCACTTT
CSASAGPDSPLHF
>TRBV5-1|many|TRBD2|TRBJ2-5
TGCGCCAGCAGCTTGGAGCGGACAGAGCTTTCTACTAGCGGGCCTAAGTACTTC
CASSLERTELSTSGPKYF
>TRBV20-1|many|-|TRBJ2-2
TGCAGTGCTACCAGCCGGGCGACCGGGGAGCTGTTTTTT
CSATSRATGELFF
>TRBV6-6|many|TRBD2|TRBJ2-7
TGTGCCAGCAGTTACGGGTCGGGAGGGGCGTACGAGCAGTACTTC
CASSYGSGGAYEQYF
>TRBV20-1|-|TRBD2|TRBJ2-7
TGCAGTGCAACCGGGACTAGCGACTACGAGCAGTACTTC
CSATGTSDYEQYF
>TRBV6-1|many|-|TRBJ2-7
TGTGCCAGCAGTGAAGAGGGGAGTATCCAGTACTTC
CASSEEGSIQYF
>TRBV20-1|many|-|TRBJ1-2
TGCAGTGCCGGGACCGGGACTTGGAGTGGCTACACCTTC
CSAGTGTWSGYTF
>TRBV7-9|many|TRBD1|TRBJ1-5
TGTGCCAGCAGTACCCAGGGGGCTAATCAGCCCCAGCATTTT
CASSTQGANQPQHF
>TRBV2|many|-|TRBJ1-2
TGTGCCAGCAGTGAAGAAGGGACGACAGTAAACTATGGCTACACCTTC
CASSEEGTTVNYGYTF
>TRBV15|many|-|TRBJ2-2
TGTGCCACCAGCAGAGAGGAGAGCACCGGGGAGCTGTTTTTT
CATSREESTGELFF
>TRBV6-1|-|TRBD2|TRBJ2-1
TGTGCCAGCAGTGGGGGGATAGGGCTAGCGGGAGGGCTGAGGGATGAGCAGTTCTTC
CASSGGIGLAGGLRDEQFF
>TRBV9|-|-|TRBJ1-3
TGTGCCAGCAGCGTAGATTCGGGTTTTGGAAACACCATATATTTT
CASSVDSGFGNTIYF
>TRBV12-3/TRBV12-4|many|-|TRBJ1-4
TGTGCCAGCAGTTTGGGCCTGCGGACTAATGAAAAACTGTTTTTT
CASSLGLRTNEKLFF
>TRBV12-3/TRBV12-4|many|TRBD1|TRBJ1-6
TGTGCCAGCAGTCTCAGGGGGCTGAGCTCCTATAATTCACCCCTCCACTTT
CASSLRGLSSYNSPLHF
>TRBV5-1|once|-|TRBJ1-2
TGCGCCAGCAGCATTTACCCGGGTAACTATGGCTACACCTTC
CASSIYPGNYGYTF
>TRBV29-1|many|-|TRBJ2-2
TGCAGCGTTGTACCAGGGGACACCGGGGAGCTGTTTTTT
CSVVPGDTGELFF
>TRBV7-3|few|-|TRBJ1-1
TGTGCCAGCAGCTCATCAAGGAACACTGAAGCTTTCTTT
CASSSSRNTEAFF